These 19 T cell receptor beta chains originate from one sample sequenced in a study of Ad26.COV2.S vaccination and SARS-CoV-2 variants. Treatment reported: roughly 20 received Ad26.COV2.S at low or high dose, single or two shots; roughly five received placebo; per-sample allocation not given. All samples were drawn on day 63, counting from the first vaccine or placebo injection. Libraries were prepared by immunoSEQ multiplex PCR; TCRdb keeps only in-frame clonotypes and omits some of them. The table lists about 350,000 clones, roughly 89% of them singletons. The sequencing used peripheral blood, collected in a trial of Ad26.COV2.S vaccine versus placebo. All receptors derive from a person aged 18-60 years who received the Ad26.COV2.S COVID-19 vaccine or a placebo.

The rearrangement uses TRBV18 and TRBJ2-1; 12 nucleotides line up with TRBD2. Germline V gene data show CDR1 as KGHSH and CDR2 as LQKENI. V was clipped by 4 bases and J by 0 bases; unmatched bases: 13. The CDR3 covers 20 residues. Written as DNA, the CDR3 is TGTGCCAGCTCACTAAACGGACTAGCGGGATCTTTGAGCTCCTACAATGAGCAGTTCTTC. Its translation is CASSLNGLAGSLSSYNEQFF.

V and J are TRBV7-9 and TRBJ1-3; tentatively, D is TRBD1 (5 bases). This CDR3 region has 16 residues. The V gene's germline CDR1 is SEHNR and CDR2 FQNEAQ (reference sequence). V lost 3 bases and J 0 bases, leaving 12 bases between the germline ends. The CDR3 sequence: CASSFEQARSGNTIYF. The CDR3 DNA is TGTGCCAGCAGCTTCGAACAGGCTCGCTCTGGAAACACCATATATTTT.

V gene TRBV18 combines with J gene TRBJ1-4, with D uncertain. The germline V and J ends were trimmed by 2 bases and 0 bases, with 4 bases remaining between them. CDR1 and CDR2 from the germline V gene are KGHSH and LQKENI. The CDR3 has 14 amino acids. The CDR3 coding sequence is TGTGCCAGCTCACCAGCCGCAACTAATGAAAAACTGTTTTTT. Its translation is CASSPAATNEKLFF.

V and J are TRBV5-6 and TRBJ1-1; D is unclear. Trimming took 2 bases from V and 3 from J, leaving 11 bases between them. From germline, CDR1 is SGHDT and CDR2 YYEEEE. The CDR3 runs to 14 residues. The CDR3 here is CASSLGLSDTEAFF. The CDR3 nucleotides read TGTGCCAGCAGCTTAGGGCTCAGCGACACTGAAGCTTTCTTT. Filled out from reference TRBV5-6 and TRBJ1-1, the complete variable domain reads DAGVTQSPTHLIKTRGQQVTLRCSPKSGHDTVSWYQQALGQGPQFIFQYYEEEERQRGNFPDRFSGHQFPNYSSELNVNALLLGDSALYLCASSLGLSDTEAFFGQGTRLTVV.

The V call is TRBV28, the J call TRBJ1-6; 8 bases map to TRBD1. Unmatched junction bases numbered 17, after V lost 5 bases and J lost 8 bases. Germline V gene data show CDR1 as MDHEN and CDR2 as SYDVKM. This CDR3 is built from 18 residues. The CDR3 region has the DNA TGTGCCAGCAGTAAACTCACCTCCCACAGGGGGGTGCATTCACCCCTCCACTTT. Amino acids: CASSKLTSHRGVHSPLHF. The entire variable domain, with the rest obtained from reference TRBV28 and TRBJ1-6, is as follows: DVKVTQSSRYLVKRTGEKVFLECVQDMDHENMFWYRQDPGLGLRLIYFSYDVKMKEKGDIPEGYSVSREKKERFSLILESASTNQTSMYLCASSKLTSHRGVHSPLHFGNGTRLTVT.

V usage is TRBV18 and J usage is TRBJ2-3; D is unresolved. The CDR3 length is 12 residues. Germline V lookup: CDR1 KGHSH, CDR2 LQKENI. The germline V and J ends were trimmed by 5 bases and 10 bases, with 13 bases remaining between them. CDR3 sequence: CASSLSAQAQYF. CDR3 DNA: TGTGCCAGCTCATTAAGCGCGCAAGCGCAGTATTTT.

The V gene is TRBV28, the J gene TRBJ1-4, with D possibly matching TRBD1 (6 bases). V lost 5 bases to trimming and J lost 5 bases, with 15 bases between them. The CDR3 length is 15 residues. In germline, CDR1 is MDHEN, CDR2 SYDVKM. The CDR3 DNA sequence: TGTGCCAGCAGTCGTAAGGGGGGACGAAATGAAAAACTGTTTTTT. Its translation is CASSRKGGRNEKLFF.

The genes are TRBV7-2 and TRBJ2-7; D uncertain. Between the trimmed V and J ends, which lost 1 base and 12 bases, there was a span of 16 bases. This CDR3 spans 13 amino acids. CDR1 is SGHTA and CDR2 is FQGNSA in the germline V gene. The CDR3 DNA follows: TGTGCCAGCAGCTTAGTAAGTTCGGATACTCTGTACTTC. This sequence encodes CASSLVSSDTLYF.

CDR3 nucleotides: TGTGCCACCGCATCCCAGACAGTTCCCTACGAGCAGTACTTC. Translating gives CATASQTVPYEQYF. The rearrangement uses TRBV25-1 and TRBJ2-7, with D perhaps TRBD1 (5 bases). The CDR3 consists of 14 residues. The V end was cut by 10 bases, the J end by 2 bases, with 18 bases between. Germline V gene sequence: CDR1 MGHDK, CDR2 SYGVNS.

The chain employs TRBV28 and TRBJ2-3, with 11 bases that match TRBD1. Germline CDR1 is MDHEN and CDR2 is SYDVKM. The J segment lost 3 bases and the V segment lost 5 bases, leaving 7 bases of the junction unmatched. There are 16 residues in the CDR3. CDR3 sequence (DNA): TGTGCCAGCAGTAACGGACAGGGGGCTAGTACAGATACGCAGTATTTT. This encodes CASSNGQGASTDTQYF.

V usage is TRBV29-1 and J usage is TRBJ1-4, with D uncertain. V lost 4 bases, J lost 2 bases, and 8 bases lay in between. Germline V gene data show CDR1 as SQVTM and CDR2 as ANQGSEA. CDR3 length equals 13 residues. CDR3 bases: TGCAGCGTTGGTGGGGTGACTAATGAAAAACTGTTTTTT. This codes for CSVGGVTNEKLFF.

This clone was detected once. The rearrangement joins TRBV5-4 to TRBJ2-3, with D perhaps TRBD1 (5 bases). Germline values: CDR1 SGHNT, CDR2 YYREEE (reference sequence). This CDR3 is 16 amino acids long. Trimming left V 0 bases short and J 4 bases short, with 15 bases between. CDR3 DNA: TGTGCCAGCAGCTTGGGGATCAGGGTTAGGCCAGATACGCAGTATTTT. Translation: CASSLGIRVRPDTQYF.

This clone appeared many times. The chain carries TRBV12-3 or TRBV12-4 and TRBJ1-1; a possible D gene is TRBD1 (5 bases). V gave up 3 bases and J gave up 6 bases, with 8 bases separating them. The CDR3 is 12 residues long. CDR3 DNA: TGTGCCAGCAGTTTCTTGGGGCCTGAAGCTTTCTTT. Its translation: CASSFLGPEAFF.

This chain links TRBV2 with TRBJ1-2; D is undetermined. In germline, CDR1 is SNHLY, CDR2 FYNNEI. CDR3 length equals 13 residues. V lost 7 bases and J lost 5, with 14 bases in between. DNA for the CDR3: TGTGCCAGCATTTCGCAAGGAACTTATGGCTACACCTTC. It yields the protein CASISQGTYGYTF.

The rearrangement uses TRBV7-9 and TRBJ2-5; 7 nucleotides match TRBD1. CDR1 SEHNR and CDR2 FQNEAQ come from the germline V gene (reference sequence). This CDR3 has 15 amino acids. With 5 bases clipped from V and 1 base from J, the junction kept 7 bases outside the gene matches. The CDR3 DNA follows: TGTGCCAGCAGCCATATATGGGACAGCCAAGAGACCCAGTACTTC. Translated: CASSHIWDSQETQYF.

This chain links TRBV9 with TRBJ1-2, with D maybe TRBD1 (6 bases). The CDR3 is 14 residues long. The germline gives CDR1 SGDLS, CDR2 YYNGEE. V gave up 4 bases and J gave up 0 bases, with 10 bases separating them. In nucleotides, the CDR3 is TGTGCCAGCAGCACAGGGAGGCCTAACTATGGCTACACCTTC. Translating it yields CASSTGRPNYGYTF.

This chain links TRBV15 with TRBJ2-1, with D perhaps TRBD2 (6 bases). Between the trimmed V and J ends, which lost 0 bases and 4 bases, there was a span of 13 bases. Germline CDR1 reads LNHNV; CDR2 reads YYDKDF (reference sequence). This CDR3 spans 16 amino acids. This CDR3 reads CATSRDRERLYNEQFF. The DNA of the CDR3 is TGTGCCACCAGCAGAGATCGGGAGAGACTTTACAATGAGCAGTTCTTC.

The genes are TRBV4-1 and TRBJ2-2; TRBD1 agrees at 7 bases. This CDR3 is built from 18 residues. Germline-derived CDR1 and CDR2 are MGHRA and YSYEKL. The trim removed 0 bases at V and 2 bases at J, leaving 9 bases unmatched. CDR3 region: CASSQDRMGQFNTGELFF. CDR3 nucleotide sequence: TGCGCCAGCAGCCAAGATCGGATGGGACAGTTTAACACCGGGGAGCTGTTTTTT.

This clone showed up just a few times. The chain links TRBV5-1 to TRBJ1-2; no firm D call. The V end was cut by 2 bases, the J end by 0 bases, with 8 bases between. Germline CDR1 reads SGHRS; CDR2 reads YFSETQ. CDR3 length: 14 residues. The CDR3 loop reads CASSLTQANYGYTF. CDR3 DNA sequence: TGCGCCAGCAGCTTAACCCAGGCTAACTATGGCTACACCTTC.